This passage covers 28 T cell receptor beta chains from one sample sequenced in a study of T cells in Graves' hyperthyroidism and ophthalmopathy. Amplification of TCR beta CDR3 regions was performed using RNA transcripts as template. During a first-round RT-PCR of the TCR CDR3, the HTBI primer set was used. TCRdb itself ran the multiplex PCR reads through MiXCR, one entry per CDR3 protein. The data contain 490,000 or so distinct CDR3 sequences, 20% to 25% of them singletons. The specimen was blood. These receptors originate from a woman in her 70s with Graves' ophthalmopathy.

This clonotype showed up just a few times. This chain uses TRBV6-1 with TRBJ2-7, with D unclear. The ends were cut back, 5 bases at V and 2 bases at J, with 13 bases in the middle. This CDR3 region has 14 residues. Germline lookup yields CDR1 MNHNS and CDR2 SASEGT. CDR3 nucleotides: TGTGCCAGCAGTCCCTTTACCGAAGCCTACGAGCAGTACTTC. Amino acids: CASSPFTEAYEQYF.

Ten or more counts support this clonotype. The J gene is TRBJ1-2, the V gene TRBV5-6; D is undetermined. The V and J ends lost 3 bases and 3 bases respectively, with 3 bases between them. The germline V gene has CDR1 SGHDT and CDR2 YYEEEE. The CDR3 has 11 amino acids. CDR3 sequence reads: CASSSYYGYTF. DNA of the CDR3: TGTGCCAGCAGCTCATACTATGGCTACACCTTC.

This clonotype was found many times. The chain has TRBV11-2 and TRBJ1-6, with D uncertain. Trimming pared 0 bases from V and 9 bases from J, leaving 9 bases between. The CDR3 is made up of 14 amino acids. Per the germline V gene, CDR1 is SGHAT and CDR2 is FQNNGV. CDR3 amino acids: CASSLDGRSSPLHF. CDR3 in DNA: TGTGCCAGCAGCTTAGATGGGCGGAGTTCACCCCTCCACTTT.

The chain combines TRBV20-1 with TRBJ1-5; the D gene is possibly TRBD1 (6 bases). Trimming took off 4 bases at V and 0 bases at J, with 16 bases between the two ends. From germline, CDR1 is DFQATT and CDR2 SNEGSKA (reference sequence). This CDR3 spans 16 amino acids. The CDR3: CSATRGHPYSNQPQHF. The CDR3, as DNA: TGCAGTGCTACTAGGGGACATCCCTATAGCAATCAGCCCCAGCATTTT.

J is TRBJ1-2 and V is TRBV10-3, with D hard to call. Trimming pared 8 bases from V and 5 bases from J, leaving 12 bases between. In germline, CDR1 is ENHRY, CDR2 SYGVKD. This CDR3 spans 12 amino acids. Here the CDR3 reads CAIGREAYGYTF. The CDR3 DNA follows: TGTGCCATCGGCCGGGAGGCGTATGGCTACACCTTC.

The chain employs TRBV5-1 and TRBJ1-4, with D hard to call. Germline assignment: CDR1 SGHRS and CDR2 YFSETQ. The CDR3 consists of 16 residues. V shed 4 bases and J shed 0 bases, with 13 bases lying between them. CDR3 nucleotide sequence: TGCGCCAGCAGCCCCTGGACCGGCGCAACTAATGAAAAACTGTTTTTT. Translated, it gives CASSPWTGATNEKLFF.

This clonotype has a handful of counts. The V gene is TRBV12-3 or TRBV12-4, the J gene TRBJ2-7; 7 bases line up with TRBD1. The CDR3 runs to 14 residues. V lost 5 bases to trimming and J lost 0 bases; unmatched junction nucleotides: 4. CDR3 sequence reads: CASSQDRSSYEQYF. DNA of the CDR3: TGTGCCAGCAGTCAGGACAGGAGCTCCTACGAGCAGTACTTC.

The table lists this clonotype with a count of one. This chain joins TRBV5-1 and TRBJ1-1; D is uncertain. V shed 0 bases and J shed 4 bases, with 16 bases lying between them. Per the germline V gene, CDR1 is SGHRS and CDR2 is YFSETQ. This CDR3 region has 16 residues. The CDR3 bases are TGCGCCAGCAGCTTGGAAGAGGTGAGGACCGGCACTGAAGCTTTCTTT. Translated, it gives CASSLEEVRTGTEAFF.

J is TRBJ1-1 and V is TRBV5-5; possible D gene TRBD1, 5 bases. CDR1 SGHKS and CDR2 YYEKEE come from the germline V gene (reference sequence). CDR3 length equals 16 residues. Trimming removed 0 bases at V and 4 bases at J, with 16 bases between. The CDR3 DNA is TGTGCCAGCAGCTTGGAGGGGCAGGGTGATTTCACTGAAGCTTTCTTT. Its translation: CASSLEGQGDFTEAFF. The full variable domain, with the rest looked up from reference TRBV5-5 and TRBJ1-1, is DAGVTQSPTHLIKTRGQQVTLRCSPISGHKSVSWYQQVLGQGPQFIFQYYEKEERGRGNFPDRFSARQFPNYSSELNVNALLLGDSALYLCASSLEGQGDFTEAFFGQGTRLTVV.

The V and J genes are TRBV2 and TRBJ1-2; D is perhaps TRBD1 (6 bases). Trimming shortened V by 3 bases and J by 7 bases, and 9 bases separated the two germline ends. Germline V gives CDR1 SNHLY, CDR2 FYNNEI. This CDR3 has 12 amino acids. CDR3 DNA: TGTGCCAGCAGTGAGCAGGGGACTGGCTACACCTTC. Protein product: CASSEQGTGYTF. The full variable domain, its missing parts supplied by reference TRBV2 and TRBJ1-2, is EPEVTQTPSHQVTQMGQEVILRCVPISNHLYFYWYRQILGQKVEFLVSFYNNEISEKSEIFDDQFSVERPDGSNFTLKIRSTKLEDSAMYFCASSEQGTGYTFGSGTRLTVV.

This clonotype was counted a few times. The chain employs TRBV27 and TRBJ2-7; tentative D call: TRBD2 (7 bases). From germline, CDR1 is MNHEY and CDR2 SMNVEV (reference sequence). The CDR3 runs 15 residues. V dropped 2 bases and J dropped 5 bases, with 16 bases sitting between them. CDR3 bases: TGTGCCAGCAGTTTAGGGGGGGCTAAAGTCCACGAGCAGTACTTC. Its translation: CASSLGGAKVHEQYF.

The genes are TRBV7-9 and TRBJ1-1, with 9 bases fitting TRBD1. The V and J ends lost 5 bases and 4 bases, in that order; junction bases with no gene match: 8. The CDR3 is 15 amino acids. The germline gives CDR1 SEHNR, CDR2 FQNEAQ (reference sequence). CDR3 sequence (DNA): TGTGCCAGCAGCCCGGGACAGGGTATATTCACTGAAGCTTTCTTT. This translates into CASSPGQGIFTEAFF.

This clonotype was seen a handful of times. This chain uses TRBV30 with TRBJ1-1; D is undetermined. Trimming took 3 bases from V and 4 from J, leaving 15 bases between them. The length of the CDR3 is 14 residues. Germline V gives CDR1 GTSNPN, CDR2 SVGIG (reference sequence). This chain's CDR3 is CAWRDGGVGTEAFF. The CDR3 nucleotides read TGTGCCTGGAGGGATGGCGGGGTGGGCACTGAAGCTTTCTTT.

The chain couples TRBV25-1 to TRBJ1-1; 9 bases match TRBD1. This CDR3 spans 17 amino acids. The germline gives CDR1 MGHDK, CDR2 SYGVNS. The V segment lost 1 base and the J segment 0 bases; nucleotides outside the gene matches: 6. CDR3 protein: CASSEFSGQGMNTEAFF. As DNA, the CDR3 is TGTGCCAGCAGTGAATTTTCGGGACAGGGTATGAACACTGAAGCTTTCTTT.

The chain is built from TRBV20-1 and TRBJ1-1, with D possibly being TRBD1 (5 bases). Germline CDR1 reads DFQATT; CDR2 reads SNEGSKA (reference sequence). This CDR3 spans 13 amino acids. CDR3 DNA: TGCAGCGTCCCCGGGGGGGGATACACTGAAGCTTTCTTT. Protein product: CSVPGGGYTEAFF.

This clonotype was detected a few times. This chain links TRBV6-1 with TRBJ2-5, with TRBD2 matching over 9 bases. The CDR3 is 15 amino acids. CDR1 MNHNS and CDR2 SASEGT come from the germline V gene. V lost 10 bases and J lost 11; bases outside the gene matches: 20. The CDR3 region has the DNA TGTGCCACTGGCGTCGACAGCGGGAGGTTTTTTCGTCAGTACTTC. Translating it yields CATGVDSGRFFRQYF.

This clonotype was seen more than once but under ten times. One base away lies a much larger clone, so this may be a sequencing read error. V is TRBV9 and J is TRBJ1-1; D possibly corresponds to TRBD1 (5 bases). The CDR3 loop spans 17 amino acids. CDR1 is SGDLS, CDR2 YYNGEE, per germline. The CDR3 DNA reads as TGTGCCAGCAGCGTAGACCCTGTCGGGGCGGTGAACCCTGAAGCTTTCTTT. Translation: CASSVDPVGAVNPEAFF. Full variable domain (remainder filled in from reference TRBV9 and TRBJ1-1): DSGVTQTPKHLITATGQRVTLRCSPRSGDLSVYWYQQSLDQGLQFLIQYYNGEERAKGNILERFSAQQFPDLHSELNLSSLELGDSALYFCASSVDPVGAVNPEAFFGQGTRLTVV.

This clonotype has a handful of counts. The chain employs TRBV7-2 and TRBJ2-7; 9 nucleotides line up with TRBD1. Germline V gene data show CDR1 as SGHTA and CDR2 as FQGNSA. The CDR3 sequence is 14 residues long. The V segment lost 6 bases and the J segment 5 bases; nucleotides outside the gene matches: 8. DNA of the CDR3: TGTGCCAGCAGTTCTACAGGGGGCTGGAACGAGCAGTACTTC. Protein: CASSSTGGWNEQYF.

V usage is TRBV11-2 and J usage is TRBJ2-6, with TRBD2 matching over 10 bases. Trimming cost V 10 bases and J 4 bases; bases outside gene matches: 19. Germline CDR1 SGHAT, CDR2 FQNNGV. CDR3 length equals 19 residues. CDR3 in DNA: TGTGCCACTACAAGGGGCAAGCTAGCGGGAGTCGCAGGGGCCAACGTCCTGACTTTC. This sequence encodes CATTRGKLAGVAGANVLTF.

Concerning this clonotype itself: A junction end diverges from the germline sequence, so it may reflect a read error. CDR3 region: CASSVGQSSHQPQHF. The CDR3 region has the DNA TGTGCCAGCAGCGTGGGACAGTCTAGCCATCAGCCCCAGCATTTT. The gene calls are TRBV9 and TRBJ2-3; 7 bases agree with TRBD1. The closer fit of TRBJ1-5 to the DNA end suggests the J call may be wrong. Per the germline V gene, CDR1 is SGDLS and CDR2 is YYNGEE. The CDR3 spans 15 residues.

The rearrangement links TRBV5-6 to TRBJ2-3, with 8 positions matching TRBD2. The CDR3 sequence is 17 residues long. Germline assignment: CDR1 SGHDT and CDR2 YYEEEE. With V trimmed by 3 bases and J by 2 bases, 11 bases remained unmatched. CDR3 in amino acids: CASSSAGTRSLTDTQYF. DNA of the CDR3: TGTGCCAGCAGCTCGGCCGGGACTAGATCCCTCACAGATACGCAGTATTTT.

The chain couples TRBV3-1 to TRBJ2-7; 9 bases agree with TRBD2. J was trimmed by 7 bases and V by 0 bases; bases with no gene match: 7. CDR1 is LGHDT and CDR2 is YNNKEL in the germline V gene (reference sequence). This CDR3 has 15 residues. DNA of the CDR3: TGTGCCAGCAGCCAAGATTGGACTAGCGTCGGTGAGCAGTACTTC. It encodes CASSQDWTSVGEQYF.

The CDR3 spells CSARDPGGDKSTEAFF. In nucleotides, the CDR3 is TGCAGTGCTAGAGACCCCGGGGGGGATAAGAGCACTGAAGCTTTCTTT. This chain uses TRBV20-1 with TRBJ1-1; D might be TRBD1 (5 bases). The ends were cut back, 0 bases at V and 4 bases at J, with 18 bases in the middle. The CDR3 spans 16 residues. Germline V gene data show CDR1 as DFQATT and CDR2 as SNEGSKA (reference sequence).

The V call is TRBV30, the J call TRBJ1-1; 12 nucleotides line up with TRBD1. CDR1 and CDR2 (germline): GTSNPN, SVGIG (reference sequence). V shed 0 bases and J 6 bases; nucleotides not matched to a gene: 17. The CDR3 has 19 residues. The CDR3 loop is CAWSVGLSGTGGRIAEAFF. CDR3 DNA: TGTGCCTGGAGTGTAGGGTTGTCGGGGACAGGGGGCCGCATCGCTGAAGCTTTCTTT.

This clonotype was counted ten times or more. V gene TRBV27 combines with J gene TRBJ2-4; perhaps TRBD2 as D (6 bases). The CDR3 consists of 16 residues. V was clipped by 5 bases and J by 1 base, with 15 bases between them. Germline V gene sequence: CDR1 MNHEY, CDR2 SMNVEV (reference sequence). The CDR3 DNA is TGTGCCAGCAGTCAATGGGCGGGGACCGCCAAAAACATTCAGTACTTC. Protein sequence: CASSQWAGTAKNIQYF.

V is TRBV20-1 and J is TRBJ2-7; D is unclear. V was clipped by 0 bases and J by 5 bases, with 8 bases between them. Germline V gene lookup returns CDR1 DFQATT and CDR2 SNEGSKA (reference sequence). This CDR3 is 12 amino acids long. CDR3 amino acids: CSAREGFNEQYF. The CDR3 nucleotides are TGCAGTGCTAGAGAGGGCTTCAACGAGCAGTACTTC.

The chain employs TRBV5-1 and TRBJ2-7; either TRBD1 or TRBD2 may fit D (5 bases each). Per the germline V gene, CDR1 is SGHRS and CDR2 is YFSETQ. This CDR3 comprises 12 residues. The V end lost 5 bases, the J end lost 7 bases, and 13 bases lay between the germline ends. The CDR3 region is CASSRVGEEQYF. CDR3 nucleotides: TGCGCCAGCAGTCGCGTGGGGGAGGAGCAGTACTTC.

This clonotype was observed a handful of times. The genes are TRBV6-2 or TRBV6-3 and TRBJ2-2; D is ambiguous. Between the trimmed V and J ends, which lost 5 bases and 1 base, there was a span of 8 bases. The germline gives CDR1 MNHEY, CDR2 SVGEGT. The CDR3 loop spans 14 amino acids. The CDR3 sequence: CASSIGLNTGELFF. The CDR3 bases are TGTGCCAGCAGTATTGGGTTGAACACCGGGGAGCTGTTTTTT.